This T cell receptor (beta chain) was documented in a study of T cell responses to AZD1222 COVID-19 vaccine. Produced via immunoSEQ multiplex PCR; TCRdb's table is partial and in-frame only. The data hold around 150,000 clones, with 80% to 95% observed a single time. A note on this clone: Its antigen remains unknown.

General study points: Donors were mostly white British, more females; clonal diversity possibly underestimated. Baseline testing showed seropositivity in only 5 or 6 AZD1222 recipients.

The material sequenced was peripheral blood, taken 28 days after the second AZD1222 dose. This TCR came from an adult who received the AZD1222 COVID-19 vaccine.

DNA for the CDR3: TGTGCCACCGCCGCCGGGACAGGGGGCGATGGGGAGCTGTTTTTT. Protein product: CATAAGTGGDGELFF. The genes are TRBV6-4 and TRBJ2-2; the match to TRBD1 covers 12 bases. This CDR3 comprises 15 residues. V trimming: 10 bases; J trimming: 8 bases; junction bases outside the gene matches: 11. Germline CDR1 MRHNA, CDR2 SNTAGT.